The clone carrying this T cell receptor (beta chain) appeared a few times. This sample was taken from a study of blood T cell repertoires in COVID-19. Study as a whole: PBMCs, B-cell-depleted T cells, or T cells provided the cDNA or gDNA that made up the material.

Per the study methods: Reference gene primer amplification gave estimated nucleated cell counts. Repertoires were generated with immunoSEQ multiplex PCR, while TCRdb's copy carries only in-frame clones and drops some. From that table come the V and J calls and clone size; the DNA was used to work out D and trimming. The sample has approximately 180,000 clones, about 81% seen once. The receptor was isolated from a woman aged 70-85 years with acute or convalescent COVID-19. The specimen sequenced was peripheral blood.

CDR3 sequence: CASSSTIEMNTEAFF. The CDR3 DNA reads as TGTGCCAGCAGTTCCACGATAGAGATGAACACTGAAGCTTTCTTT. The rearrangement uses TRBV6-5 and TRBJ1-1; D call uncertain. Germline V gives CDR1 MNHEY, CDR2 SVGAGI. The germline V and J ends were trimmed by 4 bases and 0 bases, with 12 bases remaining between them. This CDR3 region has 15 residues.